This T cell receptor beta chain stems from a study of blood T cells in healthy people across ages. With a J-beta primer mix and a sample-barcoded 5' primer, a second PCR ran roughly 7 to 11 cycles. The template-switch adaptor was a 5' adaptor with 12 random nucleotides. It tagged each cDNA molecule. Using its own MiXCR run on the 5' RACE reads, TCRdb lists one record per CDR3 protein. The table includes hundreds of thousands of distinct CDR3 sequences, about 50% detected once. A few counts support this clonotype. No antigen is known for it. The CDR3 loop spans 15 amino acids. The J segment lost 8 bases and the V segment lost 0 bases, leaving 5 bases of the junction unmatched. Germline V lookup: CDR1 SGHRS, CDR2 YFSETQ. Study-wide results and caveats: Diversity estimated from one million T cells was considered an underestimate.

Isolating PBMCs gave at least 6 million of these cells per sample. This sequence joins TRBV5-1 and TRBJ2-2; 9 positions agree with TRBD2. The sequence came from a woman aged 80 or older in good health. The sequencing input was blood. CDR3 coding DNA: TGCGCCAGCAGCTTGGGACTAGCGGCGAGAGGGGAGCTGTTTTTT. Protein: CASSLGLAARGELFF. Full variable domain (rest looked up from reference TRBV5-1 and TRBJ2-2): KAGVTQTPRYLIKTRGQQVTLSCSPISGHRSVSWYQQTPGQGLQFLFEYFSETQRNKGNFPGRFSGRQFSNSRSEMNVSTLELGDSALYLCASSLGLAARGELFFGEGSRLTVL.